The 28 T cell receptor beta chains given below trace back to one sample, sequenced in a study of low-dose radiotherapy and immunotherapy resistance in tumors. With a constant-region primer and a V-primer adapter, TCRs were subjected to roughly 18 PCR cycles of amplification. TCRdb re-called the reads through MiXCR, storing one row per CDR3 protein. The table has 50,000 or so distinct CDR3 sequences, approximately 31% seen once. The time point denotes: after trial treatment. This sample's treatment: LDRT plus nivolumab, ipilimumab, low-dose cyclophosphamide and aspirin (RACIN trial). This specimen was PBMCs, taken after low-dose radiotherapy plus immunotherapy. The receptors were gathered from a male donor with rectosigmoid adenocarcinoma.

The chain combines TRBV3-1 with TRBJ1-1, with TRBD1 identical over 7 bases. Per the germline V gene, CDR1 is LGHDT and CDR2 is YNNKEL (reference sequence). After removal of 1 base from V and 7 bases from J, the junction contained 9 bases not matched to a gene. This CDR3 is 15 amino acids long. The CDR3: CASSQGPGGKNEAFF. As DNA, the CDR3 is TGTGCCAGCAGCCAAGGCCCAGGGGGGAAGAATGAAGCTTTCTTT.

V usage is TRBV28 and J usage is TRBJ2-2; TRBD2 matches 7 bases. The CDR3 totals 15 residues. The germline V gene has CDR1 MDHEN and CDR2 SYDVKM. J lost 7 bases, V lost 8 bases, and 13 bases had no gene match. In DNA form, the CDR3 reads TGTGCCAGCGGCCGGGCGGGAGAAGGAGGCGGGGAGCTGTTTTTT. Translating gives CASGRAGEGGGELFF. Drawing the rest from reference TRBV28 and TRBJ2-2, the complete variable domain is DVKVTQSSRYLVKRTGEKVFLECVQDMDHENMFWYRQDPGLGLRLIYFSYDVKMKEKGDIPEGYSVSREKKERFSLILESASTNQTSMYLCASGRAGEGGGELFFGEGSRLTVL.

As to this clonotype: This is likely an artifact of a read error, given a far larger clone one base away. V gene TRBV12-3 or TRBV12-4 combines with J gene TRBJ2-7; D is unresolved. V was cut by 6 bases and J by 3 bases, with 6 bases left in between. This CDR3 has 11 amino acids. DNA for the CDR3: TGTGCCAGCAGCTCCTACTACGAGCAGTACTTC. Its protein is CASSSYYEQYF.

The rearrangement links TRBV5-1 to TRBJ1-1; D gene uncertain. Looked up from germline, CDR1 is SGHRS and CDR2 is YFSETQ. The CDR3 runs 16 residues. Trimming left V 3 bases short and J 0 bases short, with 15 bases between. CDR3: CASSSSSRNMNTEAFF. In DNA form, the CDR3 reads TGCGCCAGCAGCTCGTCGTCCCGGAACATGAACACTGAAGCTTTCTTT.

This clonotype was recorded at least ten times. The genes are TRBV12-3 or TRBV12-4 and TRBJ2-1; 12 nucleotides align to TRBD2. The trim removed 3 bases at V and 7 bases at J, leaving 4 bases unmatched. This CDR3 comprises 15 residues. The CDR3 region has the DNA TGTGCCAGCAGTTTGCCCGGGACTAGCGGGAATGAGCAGTTCTTC. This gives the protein CASSLPGTSGNEQFF.

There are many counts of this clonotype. CDR3 residues: CASSSTGERGYTF. The CDR3 region has the DNA TGTGCCAGCAGTTCGACCGGGGAGAGGGGCTACACCTTC. The chain combines TRBV6-2 or TRBV6-3 with TRBJ1-2; D call uncertain. Germline V gene data show CDR1 as MNHEY and CDR2 as SVGEGT. This CDR3 is 13 amino acids long. The germline V and J ends were trimmed by 4 bases and 8 bases, with 14 bases remaining between them.

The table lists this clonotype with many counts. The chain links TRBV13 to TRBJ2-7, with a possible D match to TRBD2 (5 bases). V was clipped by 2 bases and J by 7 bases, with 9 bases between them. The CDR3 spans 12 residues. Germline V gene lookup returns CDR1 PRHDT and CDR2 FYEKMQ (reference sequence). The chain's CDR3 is CASSLTRGEQYF. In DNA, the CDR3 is TGTGCCAGCAGCTTAACTAGAGGGGAGCAGTACTTC.

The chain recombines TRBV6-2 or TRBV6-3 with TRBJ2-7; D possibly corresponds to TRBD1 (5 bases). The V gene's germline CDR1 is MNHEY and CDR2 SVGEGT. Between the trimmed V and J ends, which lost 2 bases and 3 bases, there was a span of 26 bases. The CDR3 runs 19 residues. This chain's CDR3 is CASSYRDLSGAYIYYEQYF. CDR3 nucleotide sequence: TGTGCCAGCAGTTACCGTGATCTATCTGGGGCCTACATTTACTACGAGCAGTACTTC.

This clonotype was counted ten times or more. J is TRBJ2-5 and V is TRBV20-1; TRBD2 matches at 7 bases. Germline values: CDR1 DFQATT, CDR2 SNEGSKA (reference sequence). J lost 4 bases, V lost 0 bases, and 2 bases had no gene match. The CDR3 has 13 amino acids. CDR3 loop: CSARDIAGETQYF. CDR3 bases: TGCAGTGCTAGAGATATAGCGGGAGAGACCCAGTACTTC.

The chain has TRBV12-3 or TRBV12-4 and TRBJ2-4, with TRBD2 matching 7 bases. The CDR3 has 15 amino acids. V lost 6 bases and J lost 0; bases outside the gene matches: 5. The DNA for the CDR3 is TGTGCCAGCAGGACTAGCTCGGGAGCCAAAAACATTCAGTACTTC. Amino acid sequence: CASRTSSGAKNIQYF.

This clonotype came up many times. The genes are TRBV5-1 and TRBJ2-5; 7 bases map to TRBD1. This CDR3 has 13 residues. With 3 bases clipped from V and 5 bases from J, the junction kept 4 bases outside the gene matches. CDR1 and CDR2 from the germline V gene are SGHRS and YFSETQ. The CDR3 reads CASSSQGTETQYF. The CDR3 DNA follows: TGCGCCAGCAGCTCACAGGGGACGGAGACCCAGTACTTC.

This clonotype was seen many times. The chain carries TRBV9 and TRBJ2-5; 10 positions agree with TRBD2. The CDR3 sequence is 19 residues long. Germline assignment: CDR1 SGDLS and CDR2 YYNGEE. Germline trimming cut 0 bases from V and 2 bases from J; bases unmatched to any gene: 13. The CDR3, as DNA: TGTGCCAGCAGCGTAGGGGTAGGGAATCTAGCGGGAGATCAAGAGACCCAGTACTTC. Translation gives CASSVGVGNLAGDQETQYF.

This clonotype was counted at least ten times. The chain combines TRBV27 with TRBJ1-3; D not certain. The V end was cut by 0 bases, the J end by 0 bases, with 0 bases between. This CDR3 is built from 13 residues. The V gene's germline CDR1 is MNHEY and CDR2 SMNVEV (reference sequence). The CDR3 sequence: CASSLSSGNTIYF. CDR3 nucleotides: TGTGCCAGCAGTTTATCCTCTGGAAACACCATATATTTT.

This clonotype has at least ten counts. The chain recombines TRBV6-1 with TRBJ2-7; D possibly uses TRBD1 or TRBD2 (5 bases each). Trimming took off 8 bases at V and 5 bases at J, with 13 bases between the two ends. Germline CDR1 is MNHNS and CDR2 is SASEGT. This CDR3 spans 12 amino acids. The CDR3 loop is CASGDLRNEQYF. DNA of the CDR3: TGTGCCAGCGGGGACCTCCGGAACGAGCAGTACTTC.

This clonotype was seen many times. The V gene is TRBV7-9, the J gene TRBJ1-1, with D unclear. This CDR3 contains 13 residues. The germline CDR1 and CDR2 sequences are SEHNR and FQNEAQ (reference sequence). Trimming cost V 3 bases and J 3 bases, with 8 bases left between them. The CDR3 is CASSFKRDTEAFF. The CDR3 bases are TGTGCCAGCAGCTTCAAGAGGGACACTGAAGCTTTCTTT.

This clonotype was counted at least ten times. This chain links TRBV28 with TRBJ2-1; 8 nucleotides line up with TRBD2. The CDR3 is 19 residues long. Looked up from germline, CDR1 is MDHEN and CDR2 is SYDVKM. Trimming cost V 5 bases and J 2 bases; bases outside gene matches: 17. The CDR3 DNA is TGTGCCAGCAGTGACCAAGGGTCGGTAGCGGGATACCCCTACAATGAGCAGTTCTTC. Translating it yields CASSDQGSVAGYPYNEQFF.

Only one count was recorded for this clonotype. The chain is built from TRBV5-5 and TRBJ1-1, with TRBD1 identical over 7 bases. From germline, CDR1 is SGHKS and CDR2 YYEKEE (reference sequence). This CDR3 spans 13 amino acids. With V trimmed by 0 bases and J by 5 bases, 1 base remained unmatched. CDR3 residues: CASSLATGTEAFF. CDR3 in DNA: TGTGCCAGCAGCTTGGCGACAGGGACTGAAGCTTTCTTT.

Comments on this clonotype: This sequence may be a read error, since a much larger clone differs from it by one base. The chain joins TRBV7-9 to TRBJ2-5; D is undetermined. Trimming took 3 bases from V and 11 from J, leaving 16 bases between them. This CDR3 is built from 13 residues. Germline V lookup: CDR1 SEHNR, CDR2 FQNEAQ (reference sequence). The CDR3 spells CASSLTSPNEQYF. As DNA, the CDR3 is TGTGCCAGCAGCTTGACTTCGCCCAATGAGCAGTACTTC.

The DNA for the CDR3 is TGCGCCAGCAAGGTCGCAGGGTCCAGGGATACGCAGTATTTT. Translated: CASKVAGSRDTQYF. The chain employs TRBV5-1 and TRBJ2-3; a possible D gene is TRBD1 (5 bases). Per the germline V gene, CDR1 is SGHRS and CDR2 is YFSETQ. V gave up 6 bases and J gave up 6 bases, with 17 bases separating them. The CDR3 sequence is 14 residues long.

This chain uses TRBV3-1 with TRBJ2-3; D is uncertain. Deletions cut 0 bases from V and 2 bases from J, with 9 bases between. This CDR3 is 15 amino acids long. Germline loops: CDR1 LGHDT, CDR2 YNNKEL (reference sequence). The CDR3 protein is CASSQDAVDTDTQYF. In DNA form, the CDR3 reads TGTGCCAGCAGCCAAGATGCGGTAGACACAGATACGCAGTATTTT.

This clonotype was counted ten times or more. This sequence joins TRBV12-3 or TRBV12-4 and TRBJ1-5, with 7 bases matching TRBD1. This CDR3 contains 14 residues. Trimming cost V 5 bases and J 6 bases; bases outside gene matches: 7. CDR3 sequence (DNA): TGTGCCAGCAGTATTACAGGGGTGGGTCAGCCCCAGCATTTT. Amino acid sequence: CASSITGVGQPQHF.

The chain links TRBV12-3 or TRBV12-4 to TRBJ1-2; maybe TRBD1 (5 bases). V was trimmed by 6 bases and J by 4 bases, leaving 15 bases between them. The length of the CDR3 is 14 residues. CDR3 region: CASRHTKTGYGYTF. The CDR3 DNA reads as TGTGCCAGCAGGCACACTAAAACAGGCTATGGCTACACCTTC.

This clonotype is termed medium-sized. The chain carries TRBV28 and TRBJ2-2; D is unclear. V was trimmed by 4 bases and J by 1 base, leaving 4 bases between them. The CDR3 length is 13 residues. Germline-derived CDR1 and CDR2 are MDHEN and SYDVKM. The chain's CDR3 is CASSSGNTGELFF. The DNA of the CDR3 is TGTGCCAGCAGTTCAGGGAACACCGGGGAGCTGTTTTTT.

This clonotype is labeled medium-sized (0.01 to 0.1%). The CDR3 reads CASSGQGGAFF. The CDR3 nucleotides are TGTGCCAGCAGTGGTCAGGGTGGAGCTTTCTTT. This chain links TRBV6-6 with TRBJ1-1; a possible D gene is TRBD1 (5 bases). The CDR3 has 11 amino acids. Trimming removed 5 bases from V and 10 bases from J, with 11 bases in between. Germline CDR1 is MNHNY and CDR2 is SVGAGI (reference sequence).

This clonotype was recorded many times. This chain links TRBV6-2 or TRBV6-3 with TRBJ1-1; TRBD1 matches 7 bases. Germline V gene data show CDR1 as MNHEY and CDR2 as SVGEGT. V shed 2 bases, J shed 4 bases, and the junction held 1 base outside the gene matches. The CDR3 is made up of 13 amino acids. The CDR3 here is CASSYQGGTEAFF. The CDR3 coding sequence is TGTGCCAGCAGTTACCAGGGGGGCACTGAAGCTTTCTTT.

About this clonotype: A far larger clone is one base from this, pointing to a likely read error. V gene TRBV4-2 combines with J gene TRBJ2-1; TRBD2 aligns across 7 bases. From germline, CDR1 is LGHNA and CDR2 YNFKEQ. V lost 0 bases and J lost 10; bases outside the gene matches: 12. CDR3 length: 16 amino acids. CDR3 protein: CASSQEEGGSSYEQFF. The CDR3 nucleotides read TGTGCCAGCAGCCAAGAAGAAGGCGGGAGCTCCTACGAGCAGTTCTTC.

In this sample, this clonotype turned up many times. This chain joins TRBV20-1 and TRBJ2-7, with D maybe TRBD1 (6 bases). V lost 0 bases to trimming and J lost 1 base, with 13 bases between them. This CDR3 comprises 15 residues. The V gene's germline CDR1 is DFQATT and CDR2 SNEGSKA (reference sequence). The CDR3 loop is CSARDSRQASYEQYF. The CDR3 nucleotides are TGCAGTGCTAGAGATTCTCGACAGGCGTCCTACGAGCAGTACTTC.

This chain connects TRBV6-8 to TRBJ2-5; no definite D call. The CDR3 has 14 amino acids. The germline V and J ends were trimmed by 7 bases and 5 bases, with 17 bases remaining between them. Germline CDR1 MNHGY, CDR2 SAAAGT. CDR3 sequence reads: CASTPVSAAETQYF. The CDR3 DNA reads TGTGCCAGCACCCCCGTGAGCGCAGCGGAGACCCAGTACTTC.